What follows are 17 T cell receptor beta chains derived from one specimen sequenced in a study of shared clonotypes between healthy human individuals. Clones were sequenced by immunoSEQ multiplex PCR, and TCRdb holds only the in-frame ones, with some missing. The sample holds around 1.1 million clones, more than 75% seen once. The sequenced sample consisted of memory CD4+ T cells from PBMCs. Documented subset: CD45RA-negative fraction. The source is a young man in good health. Some clones in this sample may be carry-over from other donors' samples.

The chain recombines TRBV6-5 with TRBJ2-2; no firm D call. The CDR3 totals 15 residues. Germline values: CDR1 MNHEY, CDR2 SVGAGI. Trimming pared 0 bases from V and 6 bases from J, leaving 11 bases between. The CDR3 nucleotides are TGTGCCAGCAGTTACTCTAGACTCCCACCCGGGGAGCTGTTTTTT. This codes for CASSYSRLPPGELFF.

Only one count was recorded for this clone. The rearrangement uses TRBV7-2 and TRBJ2-7; maybe TRBD1 (6 bases). The CDR3 has 13 amino acids. CDR1 is SGHTA and CDR2 is FQGNSA in the germline V gene. The V end lost 5 bases, the J end lost 7 bases, and 15 bases lay between the germline ends. The CDR3 bases are TGTGCCAGCAGCCCCTACAGGGCCAGGGAGCAGTACTTC. This sequence encodes CASSPYRAREQYF.

The genes are TRBV7-3 and TRBJ2-7, with TRBD1 matching over 11 bases. The CDR3 covers 14 residues. CDR1 and CDR2 (germline): SGHTA, FQGTGA. With 5 bases clipped from V and 9 bases from J, the junction kept 9 bases outside the gene matches. This chain's CDR3 is CASSVSGQGEVQYF. The CDR3 coding sequence is TGTGCCAGCAGCGTCTCGGGACAGGGGGAAGTGCAGTACTTC.

The gene calls are TRBV11-2 and TRBJ2-7; 9 bases are shared with TRBD1. The J segment lost 5 bases and the V segment lost 5 bases, leaving 4 bases of the junction unmatched. There are 13 residues in the CDR3. CDR1 SGHAT and CDR2 FQNNGV come from the germline V gene. The chain's CDR3 is CASSRDREDEQYF. In nucleotides, the CDR3 is TGTGCCAGCAGCCGGGACAGGGAGGACGAGCAGTACTTC.

This clone was found a few times. This chain connects TRBV11-3 to TRBJ2-2; D ambiguous. The CDR3 covers 14 residues. CDR1 is SGHNT, CDR2 YENEEA, per germline. The germline V and J ends were trimmed by 0 bases and 7 bases, with 9 bases remaining between them. DNA of the CDR3: TGTGCCAGCAGCTTAGATGGCATGGGCGGGGAGCTGTTTTTT. Amino acid sequence: CASSLDGMGGELFF.

The chain uses TRBV5-6 and TRBJ1-6; D remains unclear. The germline CDR1 and CDR2 sequences are SGHDT and YYEEEE. This CDR3 is 14 amino acids long. V lost 1 base to trimming and J lost 9 bases, with 11 bases between them. The CDR3 bases are TGTGCCAGCAGCTTGACAGCGGTTGGTTCACCCCTCCACTTT. This translates into CASSLTAVGSPLHF.

In this sample, this clone turned up once. The chain has TRBV28 and TRBJ2-1; 11 nucleotides line up with TRBD1. This CDR3 has 16 residues. Looked up from germline, CDR1 is MDHEN and CDR2 is SYDVKM. V dropped 1 base and J dropped 6; count of bases not matched to a gene: 5. CDR3 DNA: TGTGCCAGCAGTTTATTGGGACAGGGGGTTGGCAATGAGCAGTTCTTC. As protein: CASSLLGQGVGNEQFF.

Concerning this clone: Given a much more abundant clone one base away, this may be a read error. V is TRBV7-3 and J is TRBJ1-1; possible D gene TRBD1, 6 bases. V was shortened by 5 bases and J by 1 base, with 8 bases between the two germline ends. This CDR3 has 13 residues. The germline V gene has CDR1 SGHTA and CDR2 FQGTGA. The DNA of the CDR3 is TGTGCCAGCAGCGTGGGACAGAACACTGAAGCTTTCTTT. Translation: CASSVGQNTEAFF. Variable domain in full (rest from reference TRBV7-3 and TRBJ1-1): GAGVSQTPSNKVTEKGKYVELRCDPISGHTALYWYRQSLGQGPEFLIYFQGTGAADDSGLPNDRFFAVRPEGSVSTLKIQRTERGDSAVYLCASSVGQNTEAFFGQGTRLTVV.

The J gene is TRBJ2-1, the V gene TRBV5-1; 12 nucleotides agree with TRBD1. With V trimmed by 5 bases and J by 12 bases, 9 bases remained unmatched. The germline V gene has CDR1 SGHRS and CDR2 YFSETQ. The CDR3 totals 14 residues. The DNA for the CDR3 is TGCGCCAGCAGGGGACAGGGGGCTACGGTCCTGCAGTTCTTC. It is translated as CASRGQGATVLQFF.

This chain connects TRBV19 to TRBJ2-7; D unclear. The CDR3 is 13 residues long. The germline gives CDR1 LNHDA, CDR2 SQIVND (reference sequence). Trimming removed 9 bases at V and 4 bases at J, with 16 bases between. Here the CDR3 reads CASSLGPKYEQYF. The CDR3 DNA sequence: TGTGCCAGCAGTCTCGGACCAAAGTACGAGCAGTACTTC.

This clone was recorded once. CDR3 DNA: TGTGCCAGCATGGGCTCTTCTAATGAAAAACTGTTTTTT. Protein sequence: CASMGSSNEKLFF. The chain links TRBV28 to TRBJ1-4; no clear D gene. CDR1 and CDR2 (germline): MDHEN, SYDVKM. The CDR3 covers 13 residues. V lost 7 bases, J lost 3 bases, and 9 bases lay in between.

J is TRBJ1-3 and V is TRBV28, with D maybe TRBD1 (5 bases). The CDR3 is made up of 19 amino acids. Per the germline V gene, CDR1 is MDHEN and CDR2 is SYDVKM. The V and J ends lost 2 bases and 2 bases respectively, with 22 bases between them. The CDR3 coding sequence is TGTGCCAGCAGTTTAGATTTAGGCGTAAGGCAGGGCCCTGGAAACACCATATATTTT. Protein product: CASSLDLGVRQGPGNTIYF. The entire variable domain, with the rest obtained from reference TRBV28 and TRBJ1-3, is as follows: DVKVTQSSRYLVKRTGEKVFLECVQDMDHENMFWYRQDPGLGLRLIYFSYDVKMKEKGDIPEGYSVSREKKERFSLILESASTNQTSMYLCASSLDLGVRQGPGNTIYFGEGSWLTVV.

The chain links TRBV28 to TRBJ1-4; 10 nucleotides align to TRBD1. V lost 6 bases and J lost 3; bases outside the gene matches: 4. The germline V gene encodes CDR1 MDHEN and CDR2 SYDVKM. The CDR3 runs 15 residues. CDR3 coding DNA: TGTGCCAGCAGGGACAGGGGGGGGTCTAATGAAAAACTGTTTTTT. Translated: CASRDRGGSNEKLFF.

This chain links TRBV9 with TRBJ2-2; 8 bases align to TRBD2. There are 15 residues in the CDR3. The ends lost 6 bases at V and 3 bases at J; junction bases unmatched: 7. In germline, CDR1 is SGDLS, CDR2 YYNGEE. CDR3: CASKRSGTYTGELFF. The CDR3 bases are TGTGCCAGCAAGCGTAGCGGGACCTACACCGGGGAGCTGTTTTTT. Looking up the rest from reference TRBV9 and TRBJ2-2 gives the full variable domain: DSGVTQTPKHLITATGQRVTLRCSPRSGDLSVYWYQQSLDQGLQFLIQYYNGEERAKGNILERFSAQQFPDLHSELNLSSLELGDSALYFCASKRSGTYTGELFFGEGSRLTVL.

The J gene is TRBJ2-1, the V gene TRBV14, with a possible D match to TRBD2 (6 bases). CDR1 SGHDN and CDR2 FVKESK come from the germline V gene. The CDR3 contains 15 residues. V was pared by 2 bases and J by 6 bases, with 14 bases between. The CDR3 sequence is CASSQLRDTRNEQFF. As DNA, the CDR3 is TGTGCCAGCAGCCAATTGCGGGATACCCGCAATGAGCAGTTCTTC.

This chain links TRBV5-1 with TRBJ2-7; 7 nucleotides agree with TRBD2. J gave up 7 bases and V 3 bases, and 16 bases lay outside the gene matches. The CDR3 contains 16 residues. Germline assignment: CDR1 SGHRS and CDR2 YFSETQ. CDR3 sequence (DNA): TGCGCCAGCAGCTATCTAGCGGTCTCGGGACCCGGAGAGCAGTACTTC. It is translated as CASSYLAVSGPGEQYF.

The V and J genes are TRBV5-4 and TRBJ2-7; D ambiguous. V was pared by 4 bases and J by 2 bases, with 16 bases between. The CDR3 has 15 residues. CDR1 and CDR2 (germline): SGHNT, YYREEE (reference sequence). The CDR3 spells CASSRKDTKAYEQYF. Written as DNA, the CDR3 is TGTGCCAGCAGCCGAAAAGACACCAAAGCCTACGAGCAGTACTTC.